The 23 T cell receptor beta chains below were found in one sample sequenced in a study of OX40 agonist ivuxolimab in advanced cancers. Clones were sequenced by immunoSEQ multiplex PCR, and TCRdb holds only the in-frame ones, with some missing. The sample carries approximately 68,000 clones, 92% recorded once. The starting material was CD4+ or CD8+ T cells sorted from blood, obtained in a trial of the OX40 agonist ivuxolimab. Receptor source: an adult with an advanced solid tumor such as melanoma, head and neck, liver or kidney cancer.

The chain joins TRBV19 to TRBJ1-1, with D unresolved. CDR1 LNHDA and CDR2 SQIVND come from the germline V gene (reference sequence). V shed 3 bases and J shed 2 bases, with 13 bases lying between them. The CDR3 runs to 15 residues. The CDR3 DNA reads TGTGCCAGTAGTATGATACTCGGTGGAAACACTGAAGCTTTCTTT. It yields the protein CASSMILGGNTEAFF.

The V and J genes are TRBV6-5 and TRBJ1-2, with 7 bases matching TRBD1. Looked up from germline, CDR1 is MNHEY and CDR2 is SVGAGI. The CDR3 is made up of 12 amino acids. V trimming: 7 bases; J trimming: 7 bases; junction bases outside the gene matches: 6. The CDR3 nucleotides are TGTGCCAGCACTAAAACAGGGGTTGGCTACACCTTC. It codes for CASTKTGVGYTF.

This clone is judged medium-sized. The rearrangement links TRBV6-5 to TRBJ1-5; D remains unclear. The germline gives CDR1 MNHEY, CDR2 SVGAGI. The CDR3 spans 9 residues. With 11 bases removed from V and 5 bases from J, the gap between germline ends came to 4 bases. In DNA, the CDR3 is TGTGCCGTTCATCAGCCCCAGCATTTT. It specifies CAVHQPQHF.

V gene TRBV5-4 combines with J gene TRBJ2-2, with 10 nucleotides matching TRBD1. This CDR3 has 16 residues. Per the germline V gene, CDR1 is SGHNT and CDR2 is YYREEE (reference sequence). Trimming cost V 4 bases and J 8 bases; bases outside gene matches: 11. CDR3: CASSDRGQVLTGELFF. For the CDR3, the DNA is TGTGCCAGCAGCGACAGGGGGCAAGTGTTAACGGGGGAGCTGTTTTTT.

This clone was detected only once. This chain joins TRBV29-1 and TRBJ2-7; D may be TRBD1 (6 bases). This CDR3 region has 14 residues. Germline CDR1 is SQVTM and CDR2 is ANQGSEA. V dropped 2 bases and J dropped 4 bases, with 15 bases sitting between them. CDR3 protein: CSVETGQRAYEQYF. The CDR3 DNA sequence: TGCAGCGTTGAAACGGGACAAAGGGCATACGAGCAGTACTTC.

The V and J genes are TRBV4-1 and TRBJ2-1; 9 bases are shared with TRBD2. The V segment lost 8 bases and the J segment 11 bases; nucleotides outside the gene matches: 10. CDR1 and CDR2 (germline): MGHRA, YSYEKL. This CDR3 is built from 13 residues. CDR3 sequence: CASAGGHSDQQFF. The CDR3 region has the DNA TGCGCCAGCGCGGGGGGGCACTCCGATCAGCAGTTCTTC.

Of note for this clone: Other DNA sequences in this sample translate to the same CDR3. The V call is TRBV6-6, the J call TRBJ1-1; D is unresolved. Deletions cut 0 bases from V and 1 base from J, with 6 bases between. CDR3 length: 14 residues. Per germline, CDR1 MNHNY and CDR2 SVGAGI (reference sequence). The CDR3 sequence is CASSYSPGNTEAFF. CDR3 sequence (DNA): TGTGCCAGCAGTTACTCGCCGGGGAACACTGAAGCTTTCTTT.

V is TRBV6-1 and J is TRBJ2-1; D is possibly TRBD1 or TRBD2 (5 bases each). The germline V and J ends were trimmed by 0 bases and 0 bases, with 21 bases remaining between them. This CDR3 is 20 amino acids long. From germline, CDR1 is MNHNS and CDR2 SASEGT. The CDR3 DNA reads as TGTGCCAGCAGTGAAGCGGGGATGGTCGAGGGGTCGGGCTCCTACAATGAGCAGTTCTTC. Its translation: CASSEAGMVEGSGSYNEQFF.

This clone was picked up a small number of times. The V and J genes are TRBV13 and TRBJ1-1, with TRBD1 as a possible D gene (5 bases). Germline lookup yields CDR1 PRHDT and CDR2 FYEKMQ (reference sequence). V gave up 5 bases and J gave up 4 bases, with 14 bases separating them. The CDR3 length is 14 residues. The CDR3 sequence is CASSAQAGGTEAFF. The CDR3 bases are TGTGCCAGCAGCGCCCAGGCCGGGGGCACTGAAGCTTTCTTT.

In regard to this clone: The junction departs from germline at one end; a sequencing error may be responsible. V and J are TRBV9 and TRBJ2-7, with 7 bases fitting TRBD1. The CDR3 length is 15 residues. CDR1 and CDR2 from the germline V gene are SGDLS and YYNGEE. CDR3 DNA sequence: TGTGCCGGCAGTCTCCAGGGGGATGGCTCCTACGAGCAGTACTTC. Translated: CAGSLQGDGSYEQYF.

CDR3 coding DNA: TGTGCCAGCAGTGAACCGACTTCCGGGGCAGGATACTATGGCTACACCTTC. The encoded protein is CASSEPTSGAGYYGYTF. This chain joins TRBV6-1 and TRBJ1-2; possibly TRBD1 for D (5 bases). The ends were cut back, 2 bases at V and 3 bases at J, with 19 bases in the middle. This CDR3 is 17 amino acids long. The germline V gene encodes CDR1 MNHNS and CDR2 SASEGT.

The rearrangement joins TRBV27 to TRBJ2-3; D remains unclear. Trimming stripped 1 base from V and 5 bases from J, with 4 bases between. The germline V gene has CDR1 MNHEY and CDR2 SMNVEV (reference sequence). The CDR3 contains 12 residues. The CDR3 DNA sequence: TGTGCCAGCAGTTTATTGGGAGATACGCAGTATTTT. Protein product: CASSLLGDTQYF.

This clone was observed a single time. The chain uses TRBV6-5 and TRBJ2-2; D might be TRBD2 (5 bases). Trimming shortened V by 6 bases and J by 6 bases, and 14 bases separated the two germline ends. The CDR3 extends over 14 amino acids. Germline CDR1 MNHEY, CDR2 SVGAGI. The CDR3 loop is CASRARGWSGELFF. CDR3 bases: TGTGCCAGCAGGGCACGCGGGTGGTCCGGGGAGCTGTTTTTT.

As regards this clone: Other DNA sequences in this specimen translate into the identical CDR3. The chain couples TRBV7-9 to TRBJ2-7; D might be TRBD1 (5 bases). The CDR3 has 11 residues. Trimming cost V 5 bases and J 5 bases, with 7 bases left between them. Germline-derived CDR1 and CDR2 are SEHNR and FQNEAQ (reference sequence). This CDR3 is CASSLGDEQYF. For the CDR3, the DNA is TGTGCCAGCAGCCTAGGGGACGAGCAGTACTTC.

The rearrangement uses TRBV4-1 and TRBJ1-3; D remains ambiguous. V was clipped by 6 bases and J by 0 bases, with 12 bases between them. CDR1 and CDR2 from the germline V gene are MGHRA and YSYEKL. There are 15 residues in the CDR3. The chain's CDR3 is CASRSQYFSGNTIYF. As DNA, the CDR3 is TGCGCCAGCAGGTCACAGTACTTCTCTGGAAACACCATATATTTT.

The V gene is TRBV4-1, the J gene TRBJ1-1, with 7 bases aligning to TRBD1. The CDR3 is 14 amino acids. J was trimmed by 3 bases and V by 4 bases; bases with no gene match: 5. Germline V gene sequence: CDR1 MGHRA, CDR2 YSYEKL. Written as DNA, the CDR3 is TGCGCCAGCAGCCCCCGACAGGGCGACACTGAAGCTTTCTTT. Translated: CASSPRQGDTEAFF.

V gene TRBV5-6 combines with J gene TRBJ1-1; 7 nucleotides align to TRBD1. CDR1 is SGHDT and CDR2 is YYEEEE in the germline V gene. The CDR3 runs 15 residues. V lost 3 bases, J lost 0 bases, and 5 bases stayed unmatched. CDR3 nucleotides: TGTGCCAGCAGCTCCGGGACAGAGATGAACACTGAAGCTTTCTTT. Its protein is CASSSGTEMNTEAFF. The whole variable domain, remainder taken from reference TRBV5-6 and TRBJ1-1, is DAGVTQSPTHLIKTRGQQVTLRCSPKSGHDTVSWYQQALGQGPQFIFQYYEEEERQRGNFPDRFSGHQFPNYSSELNVNALLLGDSALYLCASSSGTEMNTEAFFGQGTRLTVV.

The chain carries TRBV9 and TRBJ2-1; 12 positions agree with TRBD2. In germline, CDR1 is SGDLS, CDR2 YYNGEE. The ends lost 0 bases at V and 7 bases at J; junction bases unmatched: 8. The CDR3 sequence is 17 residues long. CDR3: CASSVADRLAGENEQFF. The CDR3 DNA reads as TGTGCCAGCAGCGTAGCAGATCGACTAGCGGGGGAGAATGAGCAGTTCTTC.

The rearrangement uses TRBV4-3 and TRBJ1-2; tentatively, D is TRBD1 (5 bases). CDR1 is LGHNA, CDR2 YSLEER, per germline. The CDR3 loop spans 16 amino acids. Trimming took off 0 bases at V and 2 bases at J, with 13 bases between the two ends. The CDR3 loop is CASSQDPRDRNYGYTF. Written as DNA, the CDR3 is TGCGCCAGCAGCCAAGATCCCAGGGACCGCAACTATGGCTACACCTTC.

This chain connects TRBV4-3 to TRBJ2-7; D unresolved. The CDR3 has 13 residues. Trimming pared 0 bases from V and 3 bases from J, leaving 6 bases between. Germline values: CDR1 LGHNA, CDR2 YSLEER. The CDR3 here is CASSQDSGYEQYF. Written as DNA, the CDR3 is TGCGCCAGCAGCCAAGATTCAGGCTACGAGCAGTACTTC.

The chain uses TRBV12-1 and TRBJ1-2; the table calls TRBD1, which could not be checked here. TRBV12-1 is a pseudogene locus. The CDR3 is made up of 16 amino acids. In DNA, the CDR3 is TGTGCCAGCAGCTTTTGCCTAAACAGGGGGAGCTATGGCTACACCTTC. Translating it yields CASSFCLNRGSYGYTF.

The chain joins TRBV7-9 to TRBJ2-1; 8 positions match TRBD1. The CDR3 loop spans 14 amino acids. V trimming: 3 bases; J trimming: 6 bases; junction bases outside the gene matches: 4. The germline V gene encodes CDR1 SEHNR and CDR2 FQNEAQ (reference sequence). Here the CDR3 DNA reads TGTGCCAGCAGCTTCCAGGGGGCGGGCAATGAGCAGTTCTTC. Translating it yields CASSFQGAGNEQFF.

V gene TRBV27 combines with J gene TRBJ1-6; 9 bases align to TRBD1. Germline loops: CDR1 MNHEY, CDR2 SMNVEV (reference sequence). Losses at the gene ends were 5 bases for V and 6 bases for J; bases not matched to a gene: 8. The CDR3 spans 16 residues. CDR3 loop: CASSLLQGASNSPLHF. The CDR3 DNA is TGTGCCAGCAGTCTCCTACAGGGGGCTAGTAATTCACCCCTCCACTTT.